The source of this TCR beta chain is a study of cytotoxic CD8 clonotypes in ibrutinib-treated CLL (dated by TCRdb to about 2021). For the wider study: The cohort was composed of about 10 relapsed/refractory and fewer than 16 treatment-naive patients; IGHV unmutated status was identified in under 18 patients. Responses were partial in some 24 patients and complete in 2; after median around 72 months follow-up, roughly 15 stayed in remission and roughly twelve progressed. The response samples were drawn at a median of approximately 11 months into treatment, with a range of roughly 6 to 36 months. On average, each sample yielded roughly 260,000 productive templates and 94,082 productive rearrangements. Of the roughly 86 people in the trial, about 27 had longitudinal samples available. Cryopreserved peripheral blood mononuclear cells were collected before treatment, at response, and at either disease progression or sustained remission. Every remission and progressive disease sample was obtained while ibrutinib was still being received by the patients.

Paper-wide results and their limitations: Sustained-remission and progressing patients did not have matched sampling times, and lymph node repertoires were not examined. Baseline clonality exceeded that of age-matched healthy donors and correlated strongly with circulating CD8+ T-cell counts. Clonality increased at ibrutinib response, stayed stable in sustained remission, and fell back toward baseline at progression. Public clonotypes were rare and either shrank or stayed stable during treatment, and the rise in clonality at ibrutinib response reflected expansion of private clonotypes.

For TCR beta library preparation, 2 to 2.5 micrograms of genomic DNA were isolated from cryopreserved PBMCs. Longitudinal blood samples from CLL patients on ibrutinib monotherapy were analyzed using high-throughput TCR beta sequencing. The patients were enrolled in a single-center, open-label phase 2 trial of ibrutinib monotherapy. On this clone: The target of this receptor is not known. Per-base qualities were not stored, and no clone one base away is much larger.

On a MiSeq, deep resolution sequencing aimed for a depth between 1 in 1 million and 1 in 200,000 T cells, with each clonotype covered roughly 10x on average. The immunoSEQ hsTCRB Kit was used to generate TCR beta libraries. The original pipeline was this. ImmunoSEQ Data Assistant and ImmunoSEQ Analyzer were used for data analysis, and V, D and J genes were assigned according to IMGT definitions. Clonality, which ranges from 0 to 1, was calculated by subtracting the normalized Shannon entropy of productive rearrangement frequencies from one. Only overrepresented clonotypes making up at least 0.05% of each patient's repertoire were included in the public clonotype analysis. Some twelve age-matched healthy donor repertoires from immuneACCESS were used as controls for clonality. TCRdb limited this immuneACCESS table to in-frame rearrangements with V and J called. A share of clones is missing; checked studies link under half to unresolved V genes, and the rest is unexplained. Clonal size and the V and J genes are those of that table, whereas D and trimming came from the DNA. For this sample there are some 350,000 clones; roughly two thirds appear just once. Of the sample, under 8% falls within the top ten clones.

This TCR was recovered from a human donor with chronic lymphocytic leukemia. The sample here was PBMCs, taken after 36 months of ibrutinib treatment.

Here the CDR3 is given as CASSQGVVSRTEAFF. In nucleotide form, the sequence is TGCGCCAGCAGCCAAGGAGTCGTCAGTCGGACTGAAGCTTTCTTT. This sequence uses TRBV4-1 and TRBJ1-1, with the D gene not clear enough to name. CDR1 MGHRA and CDR2 YSYEKL were looked up in the germline V gene. Reading from cysteine to phenylalanine, the CDR3 counts 15 amino acids. The CDR3 DNA has 45 bases and is translated from base 1. V lost 1 base and J lost 5 bases; the stretch between them is 14 bases long.